The 27 T cell receptor beta chains below were found in one sample sequenced in a study of T-cell reconstitution after alpha-beta-depleted transplantation in children. The authors prepared the TCRbeta library with unique molecular identifiers. TCRdb recomputed calls from the PCR reads with MiXCR, one row per CDR3 protein. This sample yields about 98,000 distinct CDR3 sequences, of which 6% are seen a single time; 5.5% to 6.5% belongs to the top ten. Sequences were derived from PBMCs, mostly from graft donor cells, sampled 60 days after TCRalphabeta/CD19-depleted stem cell transplant. These TCRs come from a female patient aged 2 to 10 who had a stem cell transplant for Fanconi anemia, so the T cells may come from the graft donor.

The CDR3 spells CASSLSRTGKVVVSEAFF. The CDR3 DNA reads TGTGCCAGCAGCCTCAGCCGGACAGGGAAGGTGGTGGTGTCTGAAGCTTTCTTT. This chain uses TRBV7-3 with TRBJ1-1; the match to TRBD1 covers 8 bases. Trimming removed 5 bases from V and 6 bases from J; junction bases left unmatched: 20. The germline CDR1 and CDR2 sequences are SGHTA and FQGTGA. The CDR3 length is 18 residues.

This clonotype was counted between two and nine times. The genes are TRBV6-5 and TRBJ2-2; D call uncertain. V shed 6 bases and J shed 0 bases, with 8 bases lying between them. This CDR3 is built from 14 residues. CDR1 is MNHEY, CDR2 SVGAGI, per germline. CDR3 sequence reads: CASSGIANTGELFF. CDR3 sequence (DNA): TGTGCCAGCAGCGGCATAGCGAACACCGGGGAGCTGTTTTTT.

In this sample, this clonotype turned up a few times. V usage is TRBV5-1 and J usage is TRBJ2-5; TRBD2 might be the D (7 bases). The CDR3 extends over 17 amino acids. Germline V gives CDR1 SGHRS, CDR2 YFSETQ. The germline V and J ends were trimmed by 0 bases and 5 bases, with 20 bases remaining between them. In DNA form, the CDR3 reads TGCGCCAGCAGCTTGGTGGGAGGGCCCCAGGGGCTGGAGACCCAGTACTTC. Amino acids: CASSLVGGPQGLETQYF.

This clonotype was picked up a small number of times. The gene calls are TRBV20-1 and TRBJ1-2, with TRBD1 identical over 7 bases. Germline trimming cut 4 bases from V and 2 bases from J; bases unmatched to any gene: 4. This CDR3 has 13 residues. Looked up from germline, CDR1 is DFQATT and CDR2 is SNEGSKA (reference sequence). In DNA, the CDR3 is TGCAGTGCTACCAGGGGGACCAACTATGGCTACACCTTC. It codes for CSATRGTNYGYTF.

The J gene is TRBJ2-1, the V gene TRBV12-3 or TRBV12-4, with D unresolved. The CDR3 is 19 amino acids. V was cut by 3 bases and J by 1 base, with 22 bases left in between. CDR3: CASSFGYGGRVRSYNEQFF. The DNA for the CDR3 is TGTGCCAGCAGTTTTGGGTATGGCGGCCGTGTGAGGTCCTACAATGAGCAGTTCTTC.

The V gene is TRBV5-1, the J gene TRBJ2-6; D perhaps matches TRBD1 (5 bases). The CDR3 runs to 16 residues. V gave up 2 bases and J gave up 0 bases, with 9 bases separating them. Germline CDR1 reads SGHRS; CDR2 reads YFSETQ. For the CDR3, the DNA is TGCGCCAGCAGCTTTGGTGACAGCTCTGGGGCCAACGTCCTGACTTTC. It translates to CASSFGDSSGANVLTF.

This clonotype was recorded many times. Relative to the germline gene, one junction end is altered; a read error may explain this. The chain combines TRBV29-1 with TRBJ1-1, with unresolved D. The CDR3 extends over 10 amino acids. Germline CDR1 reads SQVTM; CDR2 reads ANQGSEA. CDR3 residues: CSVKNIEAFF. The CDR3 DNA sequence: TGCAGCGTGAAAAACATTGAAGCTTTCTTT.

This clonotype was detected a few times. The chain combines TRBV5-1 with TRBJ2-1; 10 bases align to TRBD2. The trim removed 4 bases at V and 4 bases at J, leaving 5 bases unmatched. Germline V gene sequence: CDR1 SGHRS, CDR2 YFSETQ. The CDR3 spans 15 residues. Here the CDR3 DNA reads TGCGCCAGCAGCGTCCCGACTAGCGGGTACAATGAGCAGTTCTTC. Encoded protein: CASSVPTSGYNEQFF. Drawing the rest from reference TRBV5-1 and TRBJ2-1, the complete variable domain is KAGVTQTPRYLIKTRGQQVTLSCSPISGHRSVSWYQQTPGQGLQFLFEYFSETQRNKGNFPGRFSGRQFSNSRSEMNVSTLELGDSALYLCASSVPTSGYNEQFFGPGTRLTVL.

The rearrangement uses TRBV3-1 and TRBJ2-1, with D unresolved. Germline-derived CDR1 and CDR2 are LGHDT and YNNKEL (reference sequence). The CDR3 totals 13 residues. Between the trimmed V and J ends, which lost 4 bases and 2 bases, there was a span of 6 bases. The CDR3 sequence: CASSPPPYNEQFF. CDR3 bases: TGTGCCAGCAGCCCACCTCCCTACAATGAGCAGTTCTTC.

The V call is TRBV20-1, the J call TRBJ2-1; D unclear. CDR3 length: 13 amino acids. V lost 5 bases and J lost 0, with 8 bases in between. Germline CDR1 is DFQATT and CDR2 is SNEGSKA (reference sequence). For the CDR3, the DNA is TGCAGTGCTTGGGTGAGCTCCTACAATGAGCAGTTCTTC. Amino acids: CSAWVSSYNEQFF.

Regarding this clonotype: One end of the junction is discordant with germline, which a read error may explain. This chain uses TRBV2 with TRBJ1-3; no clear D. Per the germline V gene, CDR1 is SNHLY and CDR2 is FYNNEI. The CDR3 sequence is 15 residues long. The CDR3 DNA sequence: TGTGCCAGCAGTCAAGCAGGATCCTCTGGAAACACCATATATTTT. Translating gives CASSQAGSSGNTIYF.

There are many counts of this clonotype. The CDR3 DNA sequence: TGTGCCTGGAGTGACGGGGGGCCCACAGATACGCAGTATTTT. Its protein is CAWSDGGPTDTQYF. This rearrangement joins TRBV30 to TRBJ2-3; perhaps TRBD2 as D (7 bases). The V end lost 1 base, the J end lost 2 bases, and 10 bases lay between the germline ends. CDR3 length equals 14 residues. The germline gives CDR1 GTSNPN, CDR2 SVGIG (reference sequence).

This clonotype has ten or more counts. The chain recombines TRBV30 with TRBJ2-1; TRBD2 is a possible D gene (5 bases). CDR1 and CDR2 from the germline V gene are GTSNPN and SVGIG (reference sequence). CDR3 length equals 11 residues. V was trimmed by 1 base and J by 12 bases, leaving 10 bases between them. The CDR3: CAWSGTLGQFF. For the CDR3, the DNA is TGTGCCTGGAGTGGGACTCTGGGGCAGTTCTTC. Filled out from reference TRBV30 and TRBJ2-1, the complete variable domain reads SQTIHQWPATLVQPVGSPLSLECTVEGTSNPNLYWYRQAAGRGLQLLFYSVGIGQISSEVPQNLSASRPQDRQFILSSKKLLLSDSGFYLCAWSGTLGQFFGPGTRLTVL.

This clonotype was found many times. The chain joins TRBV5-1 to TRBJ2-3; D uncertain. The CDR3 runs 14 residues. The V end lost 2 bases, the J end lost 1 base, and 8 bases lay between the germline ends. The germline CDR1 and CDR2 sequences are SGHRS and YFSETQ. CDR3 protein: CASSFRYGTDTQYF. The CDR3 DNA sequence: TGCGCCAGCAGCTTTAGGTACGGCACAGATACGCAGTATTTT.

This clonotype was observed many times. The gene calls are TRBV20-1 and TRBJ2-7; 7 bases are a match to TRBD2. The CDR3 is 13 residues long. V shed 2 bases and J 7 bases; nucleotides not matched to a gene: 8. Germline lookup yields CDR1 DFQATT and CDR2 SNEGSKA (reference sequence). The CDR3 loop reads CSARPRLAWEQYF. The CDR3 DNA reads as TGCAGTGCTAGACCCCGACTAGCTTGGGAGCAGTACTTC.

The chain links TRBV5-1 to TRBJ2-2; 7 bases agree with TRBD2. Germline V gene lookup returns CDR1 SGHRS and CDR2 YFSETQ. Germline trimming cut 4 bases from V and 2 bases from J; bases unmatched to any gene: 8. CDR3 length: 16 residues. CDR3 sequence (DNA): TGCGCCAGCAGCCAAATAACTAGCGTAAACACCGGGGAGCTGTTTTTT. Its translation: CASSQITSVNTGELFF.

This clonotype was detected ten times or more. The chain couples TRBV20-1 to TRBJ2-1; 10 nucleotides match TRBD1. With 1 base clipped from V and 2 bases from J, the junction kept 17 bases outside the gene matches. The germline V gene has CDR1 DFQATT and CDR2 SNEGSKA (reference sequence). The CDR3 loop spans 20 amino acids. CDR3 DNA sequence: TGCAGTGCTAGAGGAGCCTCGGGACAGGGGCCGAAGAGGACCTACAATGAGCAGTTCTTC. Translated, it gives CSARGASGQGPKRTYNEQFF.

This clonotype was picked up many times. This chain connects TRBV20-1 to TRBJ2-1; 10 nucleotides align to TRBD2. Germline CDR1 is DFQATT and CDR2 is SNEGSKA (reference sequence). The CDR3 runs 15 residues. V dropped 3 bases and J dropped 8; count of bases not matched to a gene: 10. The CDR3: CSARIPSGRGYEQFF. CDR3 DNA: TGCAGTGCTAGGATTCCTAGCGGGAGAGGCTATGAGCAGTTCTTC.

This clonotype has a count of ten or more. DNA of the CDR3: TGTGCCAGCAGCTTAGTCCAAGATACGCAGTATTTT. Translation gives CASSLVQDTQYF. This chain links TRBV7-9 with TRBJ2-3; D is unclear. The germline V gene has CDR1 SEHNR and CDR2 FQNEAQ (reference sequence). CDR3 length: 12 amino acids. The germline V and J ends were trimmed by 1 base and 5 bases, with 4 bases remaining between them.

This clonotype was detected ten times or more. The chain has TRBV20-1 and TRBJ1-1, with D possibly being TRBD1 (6 bases). V dropped 2 bases and J dropped 1 base, with 11 bases sitting between them. Germline CDR1 reads DFQATT; CDR2 reads SNEGSKA (reference sequence). This CDR3 is 14 amino acids long. CDR3 DNA: TGCAGTGCTAGAAGGGACACCCCGAACACTGAAGCTTTCTTT. This encodes CSARRDTPNTEAFF.

This clonotype was observed at least ten times. The rearrangement links TRBV9 to TRBJ2-2; D is perhaps TRBD2 (7 bases). The CDR3 has 14 residues. Germline V lookup: CDR1 SGDLS, CDR2 YYNGEE. V lost 2 bases, J lost 6 bases, and 11 bases lay in between. CDR3 residues: CASSVGGPPGELFF. CDR3 nucleotides: TGTGCCAGCAGCGTCGGGGGGCCGCCCGGGGAGCTGTTTTTT.

The sample holds many counts of this clonotype. The V gene is TRBV28, the J gene TRBJ2-2; D perhaps matches TRBD2 (6 bases). Germline V gene sequence: CDR1 MDHEN, CDR2 SYDVKM. Trimming stripped 5 bases from V and 1 base from J, with 14 bases between. The CDR3 has 16 residues. CDR3 sequence (DNA): TGTGCCAGCAGTCTCACGGGACTTTTGAACACCGGGGAGCTGTTTTTT. It encodes CASSLTGLLNTGELFF. The full variable domain, rest sourced from reference TRBV28 and TRBJ2-2, is DVKVTQSSRYLVKRTGEKVFLECVQDMDHENMFWYRQDPGLGLRLIYFSYDVKMKEKGDIPEGYSVSREKKERFSLILESASTNQTSMYLCASSLTGLLNTGELFFGEGSRLTVL.

This clonotype was seen at least ten times. The V and J genes are TRBV7-9 and TRBJ2-5; no clear D gene. Between the trimmed V and J ends, which lost 2 bases and 5 bases, there was a span of 18 bases. The CDR3 sequence is 16 residues long. The germline CDR1 and CDR2 sequences are SEHNR and FQNEAQ (reference sequence). The CDR3 DNA sequence: TGTGCCAGCAGCTTATCCCCTTCGATAGAGACGGAGACCCAGTACTTC. Protein product: CASSLSPSIETETQYF.

This clonotype was counted a few times. V is TRBV11-2 and J is TRBJ1-2; 9 bases line up with TRBD1. The CDR3 runs to 15 residues. Germline lookup yields CDR1 SGHAT and CDR2 FQNNGV. J gave up 3 bases and V 3 bases, and 5 bases lay outside the gene matches. For the CDR3, the DNA is TGTGCCAGCAGCTTTCGGACAGGGGCCTACTATGGCTACACCTTC. Translated: CASSFRTGAYYGYTF.

This clonotype appeared many times. The gene calls are TRBV10-3 and TRBJ2-5; D may be TRBD1 (6 bases). The CDR3 totals 14 residues. The germline CDR1 and CDR2 sequences are ENHRY and SYGVKD. The ends were cut back, 10 bases at V and 0 bases at J, with 15 bases in the middle. The CDR3 DNA is TGTGCCACCACGAAGCGACAGGACCAAGAGACCCAGTACTTC. Encoded protein: CATTKRQDQETQYF.

The sample holds a few counts of this clonotype. The chain combines TRBV3-1 with TRBJ2-1, with 9 bases fitting TRBD1. Trimming at V came to 3 bases and at J to 8 bases, leaving 5 bases not matched to a gene. Germline V gene data show CDR1 as LGHDT and CDR2 as YNNKEL (reference sequence). The CDR3 length is 14 residues. The CDR3: CASSHPGQGDEQFF. Here the CDR3 DNA reads TGTGCCAGCAGCCACCCGGGACAGGGCGATGAGCAGTTCTTC.

In its sample, this clonotype was seen many times. The V and J genes are TRBV7-2 and TRBJ2-1; 8 bases fit TRBD2. This CDR3 is 15 amino acids long. Germline lookup yields CDR1 SGHTA and CDR2 FQGNSA. Trimming at V came to 2 bases and at J to 3 bases, leaving 3 bases not matched to a gene. The CDR3 region has the DNA TGTGCCAGCAGCTTACTAGCGGGCAACTACAATGAGCAGTTCTTC. Encoded protein: CASSLLAGNYNEQFF.